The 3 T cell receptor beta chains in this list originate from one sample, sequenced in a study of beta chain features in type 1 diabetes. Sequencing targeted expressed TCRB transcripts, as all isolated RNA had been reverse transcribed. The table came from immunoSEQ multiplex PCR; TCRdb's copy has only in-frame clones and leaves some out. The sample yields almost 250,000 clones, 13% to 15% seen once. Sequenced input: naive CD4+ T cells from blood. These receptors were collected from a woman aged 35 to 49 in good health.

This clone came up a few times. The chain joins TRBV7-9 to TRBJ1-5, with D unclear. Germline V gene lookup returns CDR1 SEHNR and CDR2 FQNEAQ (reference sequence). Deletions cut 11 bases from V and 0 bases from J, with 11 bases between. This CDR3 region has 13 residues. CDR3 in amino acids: CAGSRNSNQPQHF. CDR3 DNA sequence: TGTGCCGGGAGCAGGAATAGCAATCAGCCCCAGCATTTT.

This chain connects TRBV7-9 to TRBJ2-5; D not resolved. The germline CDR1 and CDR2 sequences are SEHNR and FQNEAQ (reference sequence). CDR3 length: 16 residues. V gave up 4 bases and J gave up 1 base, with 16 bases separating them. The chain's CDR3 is CASSSAERSIQETQYF. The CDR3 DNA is TGTGCCAGCAGCTCAGCCGAACGTAGTATCCAAGAGACCCAGTACTTC.

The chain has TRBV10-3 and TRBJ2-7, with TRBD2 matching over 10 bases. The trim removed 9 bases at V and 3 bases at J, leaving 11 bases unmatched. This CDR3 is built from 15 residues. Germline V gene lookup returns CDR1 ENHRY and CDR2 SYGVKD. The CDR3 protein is CAMSKRGGSSYEQYF. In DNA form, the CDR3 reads TGTGCCATGTCAAAGCGGGGGGGGAGCAGCTACGAGCAGTACTTC.